These T cell receptor beta chains were read from a single sample in a study of siplizumab effects on memory and regulatory T cells. The method was immunoSEQ multiplex PCR; TCRdb's version includes in-frame clones alone and lacks a portion of them. The data hold under 95,000 clones, with around 94% observed a single time. Sequenced sample: non-Treg CD4+ T cells sorted from blood. The receptors originated from a human donor in good health. Each CDR3 is given with its conserved first and last residue. D genes are given only for firm matches. A clone size is listed for some rows: how often the clone was seen (once, few, many), or a class if it is expanded.

D gene,clone size,J gene,V gene,CDR3 protein,CDR3 DNA
TRBD2,-,TRBJ2-1,TRBV18,CASSPGTSNEQFF,TGTGCCAGCTCTCCCGGGACTAGCAATGAGCAGTTCTTC
TRBD1,-,TRBJ2-7,TRBV5-4,CASSPAPGQSYEQYF,TGTGCCAGCAGCCCAGCACCGGGACAGTCCTACGAGCAGTACTTC
-,-,TRBJ1-1,TRBV7-9,CASSLVPGANTEAFF,TGTGCCAGCAGCTTAGTCCCGGGGGCGAACACTGAAGCTTTCTTT
-,-,TRBJ2-7,TRBV4-3,CASSQGRGNTYEQYF,TGCGCCAGCAGCCAAGGTAGGGGGAACACCTACGAGCAGTACTTC
TRBD2,-,TRBJ2-7,TRBV15,CATSRAERGAIRSSYEQYF,TGTGCCACCAGCAGAGCAGAGCGGGGGGCCATCCGATCCTCCTACGAGCAGTACTTC
-,-,TRBJ1-6,TRBV14,CASSYSLSSPLHF,TGTGCCAGCAGCTATTCCCTTTCTTCACCCCTCCACTTT
-,-,TRBJ1-1,TRBV10-3,CATRALNTEAFF,TGTGCCACTAGAGCCCTGAACACTGAAGCTTTCTTT
-,-,TRBJ1-1,TRBV4-1,CASSQVGQGRTEAFF,TGCGCCAGCAGCCAAGTAGGGCAGGGGAGGACTGAAGCTTTCTTT
TRBD2,-,TRBJ2-3,TRBV5-1,CASSWGSGGTDTQYF,TGCGCCAGCAGCTGGGGTAGCGGGGGCACAGATACGCAGTATTTT
TRBD2,-,TRBJ2-1,TRBV7-2,CASSQGLAGVSYNEQFF,TGTGCCAGCAGCCAGGGACTAGCGGGGGTTTCCTACAATGAGCAGTTCTTC
TRBD2,-,TRBJ2-5,TRBV5-1,CASTRGGRETQYF,TGCGCCAGCACGCGGGGGGGCCGGGAGACCCAGTACTTC
-,-,TRBJ2-7,TRBV18,CASSPNEGGEQYF,TGTGCCAGCTCACCGAACGAGGGGGGAGAGCAGTACTTC
-,-,TRBJ1-2,TRBV7-9,CASSGVDYGYTF,TGTGCCAGCAGTGGGGTCGACTATGGCTACACCTTC
-,-,TRBJ2-7,TRBV10-3,CATSLIAYEQYF,TGTGCCACGTCTTTGATTGCCTACGAGCAGTACTTC
TRBD1,-,TRBJ1-3,TRBV10-2,CASSEETGIRNTIYF,TGCGCCAGCAGTGAGGAGACAGGGATCCGAAACACCATATATTTT
-,once,TRBJ2-7,TRBV30,CAWRERGFATRGQYF,TGTGCCTGGAGGGAGAGGGGGTTTGCGACCCGAGGGCAGTACTTC
-,-,TRBJ2-3,TRBV5-1,CASSRDGSNTPTDTQYF,TGCGCCAGCAGCCGGGACGGATCTAACACCCCCACAGATACGCAGTATTTT
TRBD1,few,TRBJ1-1,TRBV5-1,CASSRQGYTEAFF,TGCGCCAGCAGCAGACAGGGTTACACTGAAGCTTTCTTT
TRBD2,once,TRBJ2-3,TRBV7-9,CASSLAAGVTDTQYF,TGTGCCAGCAGCTTAGCGGCGGGGGTCACAGATACGCAGTATTTT
-,-,TRBJ2-7,TRBV10-1,CASKRTPKNSYEQYF,TGCGCCAGCAAACGGACCCCTAAGAACTCCTACGAGCAGTACTTC
-,-,TRBJ2-3,TRBV19,CASSQGGGRLSTDTQYF,TGTGCCAGTAGCCAGGGGGGGGGACGACTTTCCACAGATACGCAGTATTTT
-,-,TRBJ2-7,TRBV5-1,CASSPDAREGYGQYF,TGCGCCAGCAGCCCGGACGCTAGAGAAGGGTACGGGCAGTACTTC
TRBD1,-,TRBJ1-1,TRBV6-1,CASSVGQGGRTEAFF,TGTGCCAGCAGTGTAGGACAGGGGGGTCGCACTGAAGCTTTCTTT
-,-,TRBJ2-1,TRBV6-5,CASSYSTLAGQFF,TGTGCCAGCAGTTACTCCACACTAGCCGGGCAGTTCTTC
-,-,TRBJ2-3,TRBV10-3,CAISTGDRDTQYF,TGTGCCATCAGTACGGGGGACCGGGATACGCAGTATTTT
-,-,TRBJ1-1,TRBV6-5,CASLKVANTEAFF,TGTGCCAGCCTCAAGGTTGCGAACACTGAAGCTTTCTTT
-,-,TRBJ1-2,TRBV14,CASSQDLGGRARYTF,TGTGCCAGCAGCCAAGACCTGGGGGGCCGCGCGCGCTACACCTTC
-,once,TRBJ2-2,TRBV30,CAWSVFRGSNTGELFF,TGTGCCTGGAGTGTATTTAGAGGGTCGAACACCGGGGAGCTGTTTTTT
TRBD2,-,TRBJ2-7,TRBV5-4,CASSSPGLAGGEQYF,TGTGCCAGCAGCTCACCGGGACTAGCGGGTGGCGAGCAGTACTTC
-,-,TRBJ2-2,TRBV2,CASSDKGDTGELFF,TGTGCCAGCAGTGACAAGGGGGACACCGGGGAGCTGTTTTTT
-,-,TRBJ1-3,TRBV19,CASSIAANGNTIYF,TGTGCCAGTAGTATCGCTGCTAATGGAAACACCATATATTTT
-,-,TRBJ2-7,TRBV10-2,CASSESEKWTYEQYF,TGCGCCAGCAGTGAATCGGAAAAATGGACCTACGAGCAGTACTTC
TRBD1,once,TRBJ2-1,TRBV19,CASSGQGEAFGEQFF,TGTGCCAGTAGTGGACAGGGGGAAGCCTTTGGTGAGCAGTTCTTC
-,-,TRBJ1-6,TRBV6-1,CASSEVGAPLHF,TGTGCCAGCAGTGAGGTTGGGGCACCCCTCCACTTT
-,once,TRBJ2-7,TRBV10-3,CAISESWVTGDEQYF,TGTGCCATCAGTGAGTCGTGGGTCACCGGGGACGAGCAGTACTTC
-,-,TRBJ2-6,TRBV5-1,CASSSNNAGVAGANVLTF,TGCGCCAGCAGCTCGAACAATGCAGGGGTAGCTGGGGCCAACGTCCTGACTTTC
-,-,TRBJ2-3,TRBV4-3,CASSRRDTDTQYF,TGCGCCAGCAGCCGTAGGGACACAGATACGCAGTATTTT
TRBD1,-,TRBJ1-2,TRBV11-1,CASSAWTGDGYTF,TGTGCCAGCAGCGCGTGGACAGGGGACGGCTACACCTTC
TRBD2,-,TRBJ2-7,TRBV6-1,CASSEEAGGRGYEQYF,TGTGCCAGCAGTGAAGAGGCGGGAGGCAGGGGATACGAGCAGTACTTC
TRBD2,once,TRBJ2-5,TRBV18,CASSPSGLQETQYF,TGTGCCAGCTCACCCTCGGGACTACAAGAGACCCAGTACTTC
-,-,TRBJ1-2,TRBV5-6,CASSAALTGPYGYTF,TGTGCCAGCAGCGCAGCCTTAACGGGACCCTATGGCTACACCTTC
TRBD2,-,TRBJ2-7,TRBV7-6,CASSLAAVGGPSEQYF,TGTGCCAGCAGCTTGGCCGCTGTGGGAGGGCCCAGCGAGCAGTACTTC
-,-,TRBJ1-2,TRBV6-1,CASSEMGRSYGYTF,TGTGCCAGCAGTGAAATGGGCAGGTCCTATGGCTACACCTTC
TRBD1,once,TRBJ2-5,TRBV5-1,CASSLQGVQETQYF,TGCGCCAGCAGCCTACAGGGGGTCCAAGAGACCCAGTACTTC
TRBD2,-,TRBJ2-7,TRBV7-2,CASSSPSGRTYEQYF,TGTGCCAGCAGCTCCCCTAGCGGGAGAACCTACGAGCAGTACTTC
TRBD2,once,TRBJ2-3,TRBV18,CASSPLAGGHPGTDTQYF,TGTGCCAGCTCACCCCTAGCGGGAGGGCACCCTGGCACAGATACGCAGTATTTT
-,-,TRBJ2-7,TRBV7-9,CASSSDFESTSYEQYF,TGTGCCAGCAGCTCCGATTTCGAATCAACCTCCTACGAGCAGTACTTC
TRBD1,few,TRBJ1-2,TRBV5-1,CASSLGQGNGYTF,TGCGCCAGCAGCTTGGGACAGGGAAATGGCTACACCTTC
-,-,TRBJ2-1,TRBV5-6,CASSHRDTQNNEQFF,TGTGCCAGCAGTCACCGGGACACCCAAAACAATGAGCAGTTCTTC
-,-,TRBJ2-1,TRBV5-1,CASSLAGQSYNEQFF,TGCGCCAGCAGCTTGGCTGGACAGTCCTACAATGAGCAGTTCTTC
-,-,TRBJ2-1,TRBV5-1,CASSLGTSRRFF,TGCGCCAGCAGCCTAGGGACATCTCGTCGGTTCTTC